This T cell receptor beta chain emerged from a study of T cell changes during pregnancy in multiple sclerosis. Produced via immunoSEQ multiplex PCR; TCRdb's table is partial and in-frame only. The sample holds about 60,000 clones, nearly 95% seen once. V lost 5 bases and J lost 0, with 16 bases in between. This CDR3 contains 16 residues. Germline V gene lookup returns CDR1 MNHNY and CDR2 SVGAGI (reference sequence). The rearrangement uses TRBV6-6 and TRBJ1-1, with D hard to call. The receptor was isolated from a female donor with multiple sclerosis, enrolled in a pregnancy study. The starting material was peripheral blood, obtained in the first trimester of pregnancy. CDR3 in amino acids: CASSTGLGSMNTEAFF. Written as DNA, the CDR3 is TGTGCCAGCAGTACGGGGTTGGGGTCCATGAACACTGAAGCTTTCTTT.